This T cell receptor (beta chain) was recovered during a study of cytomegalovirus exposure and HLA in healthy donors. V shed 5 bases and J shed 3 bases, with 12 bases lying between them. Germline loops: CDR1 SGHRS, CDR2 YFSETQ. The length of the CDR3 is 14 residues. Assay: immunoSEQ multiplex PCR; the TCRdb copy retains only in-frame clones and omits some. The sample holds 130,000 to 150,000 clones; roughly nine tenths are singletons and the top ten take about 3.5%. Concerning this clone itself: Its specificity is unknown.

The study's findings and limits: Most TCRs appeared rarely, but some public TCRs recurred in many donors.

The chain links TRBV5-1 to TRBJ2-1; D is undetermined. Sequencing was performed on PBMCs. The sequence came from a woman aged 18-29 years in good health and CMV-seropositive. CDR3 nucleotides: TGCGCCAGCAGATTACAATCGGGCTACAATGAGCAGTTCTTC. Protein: CASRLQSGYNEQFF.